The 27 T cell receptor beta chains given below trace back to one sample, sequenced in a study of T-cell reconstitution after alpha-beta-depleted transplantation in children. As it was prepared, the TCRbeta library received unique molecular identifiers. In TCRdb, the PCR reads were re-called with MiXCR into one record per CDR3 protein. The sample consists of about 900,000 distinct CDR3 sequences, about 31% of them appearing once. The sequencing here drew on PBMCs, mostly from graft donor cells, taken 360 days after TCRalphabeta/CD19-depleted stem cell transplant. The origin of the receptors is a boy under two years old who had a stem cell transplant for SCID, so the T cells may come from the graft donor.

This clonotype was counted only a few times. The chain links TRBV28 to TRBJ2-3; 11 bases are a match to TRBD1. The length of the CDR3 is 16 residues. The V gene end was trimmed by 6 bases and the J gene end by 4 bases; junction bases not matched to a gene: 9. Germline CDR1 and CDR2: MDHEN and SYDVKM. As DNA, the CDR3 is TGTGCCAGCAGGACCCGGACAGGGGGCGCCCCAGATACGCAGTATTTT. This sequence encodes CASRTRTGGAPDTQYF.

The V and J genes are TRBV7-8 and TRBJ2-1; 7 nucleotides align to TRBD2. CDR3 length: 15 residues. The germline CDR1 and CDR2 sequences are SGHVS and FQNEAQ. J was trimmed by 3 bases and V by 5 bases; bases with no gene match: 7. The CDR3 DNA is TGTGCCAGCAGCCCATTGGGGGGGAACTACAATGAGCAGTTCTTC. It encodes CASSPLGGNYNEQFF. The full variable domain, rest sourced from reference TRBV7-8 and TRBJ2-1, is GAGVSQSPRYKVAKRGQDVALRCDPISGHVSLFWYQQALGQGPEFLTYFQNEAQLDKSGLPSDRFFAERPEGSVSTLKIQRTQQEDSAVYLCASSPLGGNYNEQFFGPGTRLTVL.

This clonotype was detected many times. This sequence joins TRBV4-1 and TRBJ2-1, with D maybe TRBD2 (6 bases). Germline V gene data show CDR1 as MGHRA and CDR2 as YSYEKL. CDR3 length: 15 residues. V lost 7 bases and J lost 5, with 18 bases in between. CDR3 residues: CASTETLAKDNEQFF. The CDR3 DNA reads as TGCGCCAGCACGGAGACACTAGCTAAAGACAATGAGCAGTTCTTC.

This chain uses TRBV6-1 with TRBJ2-2; 10 bases are a match to TRBD2. The CDR3 covers 18 residues. The ends lost 7 bases at V and 4 bases at J; junction bases unmatched: 15. The germline gives CDR1 MNHNS, CDR2 SASEGT. CDR3 loop: CASTLPGLAGAGTGELFF. The CDR3 DNA follows: TGTGCCAGCACCCTCCCCGGGCTAGCGGGGGCCGGCACCGGGGAGCTGTTTTTT.

The V call is TRBV9, the J call TRBJ2-7; no reliable D call. The CDR3 totals 15 residues. From germline, CDR1 is SGDLS and CDR2 YYNGEE. V lost 4 bases and J lost 0, with 14 bases in between. CDR3 loop: CASSPTGLSSYEQYF. The CDR3 bases are TGTGCCAGCAGCCCCACCGGCCTTAGCTCCTACGAGCAGTACTTC.

The V call is TRBV7-2, the J call TRBJ2-5; TRBD1 matches 10 bases. V shed 5 bases and J 6 bases; nucleotides not matched to a gene: 9. The CDR3 loop spans 15 amino acids. Germline V gives CDR1 SGHTA, CDR2 FQGNSA. CDR3 sequence reads: CASSLAGTGEKTQYF. The CDR3 DNA reads as TGTGCCAGCAGCCTGGCCGGGACAGGGGAAAAGACCCAGTACTTC.

This clonotype was picked up a small number of times. V gene TRBV20-1 combines with J gene TRBJ2-1; 8 bases fit TRBD2. After removal of 6 bases from V and 5 bases from J, the junction contained 6 bases not matched to a gene. Germline V lookup: CDR1 DFQATT, CDR2 SNEGSKA (reference sequence). CDR3 size: 13 residues. The CDR3 DNA sequence: TGCAGTGCAACGCGGGGGGCCGACAATGAGCAGTTCTTC. Residues: CSATRGADNEQFF.

This clonotype was detected a few times. The V call is TRBV5-1, the J call TRBJ1-3, with 7 bases matching TRBD1. V was pared by 3 bases and J by 1 base, with 10 bases of the junction left unmatched. Germline V CDR1 and CDR2: SGHRS, YFSETQ. This CDR3 comprises 17 residues. The DNA of the CDR3 is TGCGCCAGCAGCTGGACAGGTTGGGAAAGTTCTGGAAACACCATATATTTT. Translation: CASSWTGWESSGNTIYF.

The genes are TRBV5-1 and TRBJ2-6; D is ambiguous. The CDR3 spans 15 residues. Per germline, CDR1 SGHRS and CDR2 YFSETQ. Trimming took off 2 bases at V and 0 bases at J, with 6 bases between the two ends. The CDR3 sequence is CASSLMVSGANVLTF. CDR3 DNA sequence: TGCGCCAGCAGCTTAATGGTCTCTGGGGCCAACGTCCTGACTTTC.

The chain recombines TRBV12-3 or TRBV12-4 with TRBJ1-3, with D perhaps matching TRBD1 (5 bases). V was pared by 5 bases and J by 2 bases, with 10 bases between. This CDR3 spans 14 amino acids. The DNA of the CDR3 is TGTGCCAGCAGTACCTGGGGGGCTGGAAACACCATATATTTT. Translating gives CASSTWGAGNTIYF.

The chain joins TRBV4-1 to TRBJ2-2, with TRBD2 identical over 8 bases. Germline CDR1 and CDR2: MGHRA and YSYEKL. This CDR3 has 18 residues. The V gene end was trimmed by 4 bases and the J gene end by 0 bases; junction bases not matched to a gene: 10. CDR3 region: CASSLFGGTRANTGELFF. CDR3 coding DNA: TGCGCCAGCAGCCTCTTTGGGGGGACTAGGGCGAACACCGGGGAGCTGTTTTTT.

This chain links TRBV5-6 with TRBJ2-7; 8 bases are shared with TRBD1. Germline trimming cut 5 bases from V and 5 bases from J; bases unmatched to any gene: 12. The CDR3 runs 15 residues. In germline, CDR1 is SGHDT, CDR2 YYEEEE. CDR3 nucleotide sequence: TGTGCCAGCAGGCGGTCAGGGGGCGTATGGCACGAGCAGTACGTC. Residues: CASRRSGGVWHEQYV.

This clonotype appeared a single time. The CDR3 loop is CASSQDWTSGEETQYF. CDR3 nucleotide sequence: TGCGCCAGCAGCCAAGATTGGACTAGCGGGGAAGAGACCCAGTACTTC. This chain connects TRBV4-3 to TRBJ2-5; 12 nucleotides agree with TRBD2. Looked up from germline, CDR1 is LGHNA and CDR2 is YSLEER. The ends lost 0 bases at V and 3 bases at J; junction bases unmatched: 2. This CDR3 spans 16 amino acids.

This sequence joins TRBV4-2 and TRBJ2-1; 7 nucleotides align to TRBD2. Germline V gene data show CDR1 as LGHNA and CDR2 as YNFKEQ. This CDR3 is 15 amino acids long. The V segment lost 2 bases and the J segment 6 bases; nucleotides outside the gene matches: 7. CDR3 DNA: TGTGCCAGCAGCCAATATTTAGGGGAGGGCAATGAGCAGTTCTTC. Protein: CASSQYLGEGNEQFF.

This clonotype occurred a few times. The chain has TRBV6-1 and TRBJ1-5; the D gene is possibly TRBD1 (5 bases). Deletions cut 5 bases from V and 6 bases from J, with 14 bases between. The length of the CDR3 is 14 residues. Germline assignment: CDR1 MNHNS and CDR2 SASEGT. This CDR3 reads CASSIRGTSQPQHF. CDR3 sequence (DNA): TGTGCCAGCAGTATTAGGGGTACGAGTCAGCCCCAGCATTTT.

In this sample, this clonotype turned up many times. The rearrangement joins TRBV20-1 to TRBJ2-7; D unclear. CDR3 length equals 14 residues. Germline lookup yields CDR1 DFQATT and CDR2 SNEGSKA (reference sequence). Trimming left V 0 bases short and J 3 bases short, with 12 bases between. In DNA form, the CDR3 reads TGCAGTGCTAGAGATTCTGCCAGGAGCTACGAGCAGTACTTC. Translation: CSARDSARSYEQYF.

A word on this clonotype: The limits of the CDR3 on the DNA are not certain, so only TCRdb's listed CDR3 is given. The rearrangement joins TRBV11-2 to TRBJ2-2; TRBD2 reflects the table's D call only, with no check against the DNA. 19 amino acids form the CDR3, both terminal residues included. Germline CDR1 is SGHAT and CDR2 is FQNNGV. The CDR3 reads CASSLRPFGGGARTGELSF.

The chain employs TRBV20-1 and TRBJ1-1, with no clear D. This CDR3 comprises 10 residues. Trimming stripped 3 bases from V and 8 bases from J, with 7 bases between. The germline CDR1 and CDR2 sequences are DFQATT and SNEGSKA (reference sequence). The CDR3 here is CSARWIEAFF. The CDR3 bases are TGCAGTGCTAGGTGGATAGAAGCTTTCTTT.

The V gene is TRBV9, the J gene TRBJ1-3; D is undetermined. Germline CDR1 SGDLS, CDR2 YYNGEE. This CDR3 spans 17 amino acids. The V gene lost 4 bases and the J gene lost 0 bases, with 17 bases spanning the gap. The CDR3 loop is CASSLTRNKRSGNTIYF. The CDR3 DNA reads TGTGCCAGCAGCCTTACCCGGAATAAACGCTCTGGAAACACCATATATTTT.

The rearrangement links TRBV11-1 to TRBJ2-7; D is unresolved. The germline gives CDR1 SGHAT, CDR2 FQDESV (reference sequence). The V end was cut by 2 bases, the J end by 5 bases, with 7 bases between. The CDR3 runs 12 residues. CDR3 DNA sequence: TGTGCCAGCAGCTTATCGCACAACGAGCAGTACTTC. Translation gives CASSLSHNEQYF.

This clonotype appeared a few times. The rearrangement links TRBV20-1 to TRBJ1-1, with 10 bases that match TRBD1. The trim removed 6 bases at V and 5 bases at J, leaving 12 bases unmatched. The CDR3 is 15 residues long. Germline V CDR1 and CDR2: DFQATT, SNEGSKA (reference sequence). The CDR3 loop reads CSAKVRDRGSTEAFF. CDR3 in DNA: TGCAGTGCCAAGGTCCGGGACAGGGGAAGTACTGAAGCTTTCTTT.

The genes are TRBV5-1 and TRBJ1-4; maybe TRBD1 (6 bases). Deletions cut 2 bases from V and 8 bases from J, with 16 bases between. Germline V gives CDR1 SGHRS, CDR2 YFSETQ. This CDR3 is built from 15 residues. CDR3 protein: CASSLMKGGQEKLFF. CDR3 sequence (DNA): TGCGCCAGCAGCTTAATGAAGGGCGGACAGGAAAAACTGTTTTTT.

The gene calls are TRBV29-1 and TRBJ1-3; 7 bases are shared with TRBD1. The germline gives CDR1 SQVTM, CDR2 ANQGSEA. The CDR3 has 14 residues. V shed 3 bases, J shed 2 bases, and the junction held 4 bases outside the gene matches. The CDR3 region has the DNA TGCAGCGTTGACGCAGGGGGGACTGGAAACACCATATATTTT. Translated, it gives CSVDAGGTGNTIYF.

The chain has TRBV7-3 and TRBJ2-1, with 11 bases fitting TRBD2. Unmatched junction bases numbered 5, after V lost 1 base and J lost 9 bases. Germline V gene lookup returns CDR1 SGHTA and CDR2 FQGTGA. The CDR3 loop spans 15 amino acids. The DNA for the CDR3 is TGTGCCAGCAGCTTAAATAGCGGGGGGGCTGGTGAGCAGTTCTTC. This translates into CASSLNSGGAGEQFF.

This clonotype occurred a few times. The J gene is TRBJ2-6, the V gene TRBV18, with TRBD1 matching 8 bases. Trimming removed 3 bases from V and 4 bases from J; junction bases left unmatched: 11. The CDR3 extends over 18 amino acids. CDR1 is KGHSH and CDR2 is LQKENI in the germline V gene. CDR3 sequence: CASSPEDRVYLGANVLTF. DNA for the CDR3: TGTGCCAGCTCACCCGAGGACAGGGTCTATCTGGGGGCCAACGTCCTGACTTTC.

This chain joins TRBV20-1 and TRBJ2-3; D call uncertain. The V gene lost 1 base and the J gene lost 2 bases, with 10 bases spanning the gap. This CDR3 has 14 amino acids. Germline CDR1 and CDR2: DFQATT and SNEGSKA (reference sequence). CDR3 in amino acids: CSARAGYDTDTQYF. CDR3 nucleotides: TGCAGTGCTAGAGCTGGCTACGACACAGATACGCAGTATTTT.

This chain joins TRBV7-9 and TRBJ2-7; 9 bases align to TRBD1. The V segment lost 1 base and the J segment 7 bases; nucleotides outside the gene matches: 5. Germline V CDR1 and CDR2: SEHNR, FQNEAQ (reference sequence). The CDR3 covers 14 residues. The CDR3 is CASSLGGQGQEQYF. The CDR3, as DNA: TGTGCCAGCAGCTTAGGAGGACAGGGGCAAGAGCAGTACTTC.